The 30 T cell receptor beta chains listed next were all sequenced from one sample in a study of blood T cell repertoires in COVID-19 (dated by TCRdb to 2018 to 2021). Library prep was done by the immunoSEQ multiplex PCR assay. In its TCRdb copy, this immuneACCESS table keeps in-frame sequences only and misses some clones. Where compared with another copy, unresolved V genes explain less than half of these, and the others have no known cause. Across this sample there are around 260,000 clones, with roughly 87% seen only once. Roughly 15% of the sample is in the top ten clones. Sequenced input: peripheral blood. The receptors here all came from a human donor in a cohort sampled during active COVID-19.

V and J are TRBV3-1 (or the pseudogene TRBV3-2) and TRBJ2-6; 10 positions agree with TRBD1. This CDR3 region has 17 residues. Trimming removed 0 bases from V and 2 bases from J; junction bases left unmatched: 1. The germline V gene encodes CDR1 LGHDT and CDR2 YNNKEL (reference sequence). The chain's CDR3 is CASSQDGTGAGANVLTF. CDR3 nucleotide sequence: TGTGCCAGCAGCCAAGATGGGACAGGGGCTGGGGCCAACGTCCTGACTTTC.

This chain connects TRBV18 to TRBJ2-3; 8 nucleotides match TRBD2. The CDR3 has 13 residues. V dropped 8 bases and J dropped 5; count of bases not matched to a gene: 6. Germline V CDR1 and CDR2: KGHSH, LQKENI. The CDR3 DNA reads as TGTGCCAGCCAAAGAGCGGGAGTAGATACGCAGTATTTT. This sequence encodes CASQRAGVDTQYF.

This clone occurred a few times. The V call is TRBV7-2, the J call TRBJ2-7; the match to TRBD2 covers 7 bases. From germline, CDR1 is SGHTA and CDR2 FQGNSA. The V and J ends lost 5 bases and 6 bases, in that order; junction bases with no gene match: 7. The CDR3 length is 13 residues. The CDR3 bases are TGTGCCAGCAGCGGTGGACTAGTCGCCGAGCAGTACTTC. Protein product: CASSGGLVAEQYF.

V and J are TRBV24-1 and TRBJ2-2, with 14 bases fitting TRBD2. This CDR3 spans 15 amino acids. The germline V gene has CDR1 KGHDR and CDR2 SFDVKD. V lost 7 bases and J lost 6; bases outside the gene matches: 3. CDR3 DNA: TGTGCCACCAGCAGACTAGCGGGAGGGCCCGGGGAGCTGTTTTTT. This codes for CATSRLAGGPGELFF.

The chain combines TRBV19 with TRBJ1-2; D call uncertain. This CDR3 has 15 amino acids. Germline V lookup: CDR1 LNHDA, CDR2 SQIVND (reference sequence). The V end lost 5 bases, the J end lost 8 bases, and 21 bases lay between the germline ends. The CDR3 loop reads CASSPTRLATMGYTF. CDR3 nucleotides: TGTGCCAGTAGTCCGACTCGGTTGGCCACTATGGGCTACACCTTC. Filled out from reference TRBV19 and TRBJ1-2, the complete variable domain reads DGGITQSPKYLFRKEGQNVTLSCEQNLNHDAMYWYRQDPGQGLRLIYYSQIVNDFQKGDIAEGYSVSREKKESFPLTVTSAQKNPTAFYLCASSPTRLATMGYTFGSGTRLTVV.

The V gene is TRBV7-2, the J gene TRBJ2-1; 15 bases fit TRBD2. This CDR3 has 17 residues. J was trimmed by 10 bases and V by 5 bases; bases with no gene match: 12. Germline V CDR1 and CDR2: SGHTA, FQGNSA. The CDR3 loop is CASSLRTSGRDRSEQFF. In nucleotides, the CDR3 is TGTGCCAGCAGCCTAAGGACTAGCGGGAGGGACCGCAGCGAGCAGTTCTTC.

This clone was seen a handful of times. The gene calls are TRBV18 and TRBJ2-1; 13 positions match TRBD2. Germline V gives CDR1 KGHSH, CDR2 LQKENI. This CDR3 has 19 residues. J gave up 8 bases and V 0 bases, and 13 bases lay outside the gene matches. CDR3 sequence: CASSPPTPGLAGVLDEQFF. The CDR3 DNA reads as TGTGCCAGCTCACCACCTACTCCTGGACTAGCGGGAGTATTGGATGAGCAGTTCTTC. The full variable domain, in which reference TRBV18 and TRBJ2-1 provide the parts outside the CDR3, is NAGVMQNPRHLVRRRGQEARLRCSPMKGHSHVYWYRQLPEEGLKFMVYLQKENIIDESGMPKERFSAEFPKEGPSILRIQQVVRGDSAAYFCASSPPTPGLAGVLDEQFFGPGTRLTVL.

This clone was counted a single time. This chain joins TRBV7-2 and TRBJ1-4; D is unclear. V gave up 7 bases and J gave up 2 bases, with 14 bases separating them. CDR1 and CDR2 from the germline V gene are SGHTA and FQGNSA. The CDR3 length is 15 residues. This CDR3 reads CASTPRRSTNEKLFF. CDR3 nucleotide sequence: TGTGCCAGCACGCCAAGGAGGTCGACTAATGAAAAACTGTTTTTT.

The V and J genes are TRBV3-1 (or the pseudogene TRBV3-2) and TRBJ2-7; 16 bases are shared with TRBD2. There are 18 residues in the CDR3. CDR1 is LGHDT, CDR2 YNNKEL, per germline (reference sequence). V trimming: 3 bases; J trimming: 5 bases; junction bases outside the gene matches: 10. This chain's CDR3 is CASSQPGLAGGSANEQYF. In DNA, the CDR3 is TGTGCCAGCAGCCAGCCGGGACTAGCGGGAGGGTCGGCGAACGAGCAGTACTTC.

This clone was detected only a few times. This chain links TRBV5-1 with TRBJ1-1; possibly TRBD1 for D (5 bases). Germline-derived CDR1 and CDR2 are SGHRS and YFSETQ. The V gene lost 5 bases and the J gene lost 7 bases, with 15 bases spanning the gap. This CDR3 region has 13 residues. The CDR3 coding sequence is TGCGCCAGCAGAGACTTCATAAGGGGTGAAGCTTTCTTT. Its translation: CASRDFIRGEAFF.

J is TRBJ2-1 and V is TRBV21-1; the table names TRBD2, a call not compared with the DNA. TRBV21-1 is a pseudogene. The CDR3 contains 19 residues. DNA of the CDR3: TGTGCCAGCAGCATCTCCGAGTGTGGTAGCGGGAGGAGAAACAATGAGCAGTTCTTC. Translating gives CASSISECGSGRRNNEQFF.

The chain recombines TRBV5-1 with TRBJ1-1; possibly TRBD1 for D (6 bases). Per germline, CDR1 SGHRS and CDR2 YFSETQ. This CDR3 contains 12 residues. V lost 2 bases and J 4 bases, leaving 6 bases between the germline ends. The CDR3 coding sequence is TGCGCCAGCAGCTTACAGGGCACTGAAGCTTTCTTT. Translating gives CASSLQGTEAFF.

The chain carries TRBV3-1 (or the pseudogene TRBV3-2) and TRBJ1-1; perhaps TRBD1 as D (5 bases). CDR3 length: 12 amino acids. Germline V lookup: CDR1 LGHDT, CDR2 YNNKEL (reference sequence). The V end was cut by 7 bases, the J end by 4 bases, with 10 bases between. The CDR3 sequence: CASNGGGTEAFF. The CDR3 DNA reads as TGTGCCAGCAACGGGGGGGGCACTGAAGCTTTCTTT.

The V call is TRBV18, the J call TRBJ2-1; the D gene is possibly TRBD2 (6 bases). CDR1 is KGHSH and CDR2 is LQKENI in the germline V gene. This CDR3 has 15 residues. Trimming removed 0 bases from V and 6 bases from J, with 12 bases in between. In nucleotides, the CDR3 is TGTGCCAGCTCACCACCGGCGGGATCCCCCAATGAGCAGTTCTTC. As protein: CASSPPAGSPNEQFF.

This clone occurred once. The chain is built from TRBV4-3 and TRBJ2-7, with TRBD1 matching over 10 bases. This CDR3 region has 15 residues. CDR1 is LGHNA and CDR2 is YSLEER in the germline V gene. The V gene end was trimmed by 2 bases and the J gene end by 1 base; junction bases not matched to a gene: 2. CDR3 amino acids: CASSQRDRGSYEQYF. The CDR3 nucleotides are TGCGCCAGCAGCCAACGGGACAGGGGATCCTACGAGCAGTACTTC.

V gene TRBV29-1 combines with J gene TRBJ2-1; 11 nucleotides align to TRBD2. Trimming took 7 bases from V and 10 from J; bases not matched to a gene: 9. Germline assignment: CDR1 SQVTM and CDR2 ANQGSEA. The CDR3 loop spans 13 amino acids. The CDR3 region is CSGTSGSFGEQFF. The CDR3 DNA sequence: TGCAGCGGTACTAGCGGGAGCTTCGGGGAGCAGTTCTTC.

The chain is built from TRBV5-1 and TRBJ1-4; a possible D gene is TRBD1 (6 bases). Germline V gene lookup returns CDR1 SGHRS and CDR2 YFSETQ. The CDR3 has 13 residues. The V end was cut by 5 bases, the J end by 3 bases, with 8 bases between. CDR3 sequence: CASRGAPNEKLFF. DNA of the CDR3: TGCGCCAGCAGGGGGGCTCCTAATGAAAAACTGTTTTTT.

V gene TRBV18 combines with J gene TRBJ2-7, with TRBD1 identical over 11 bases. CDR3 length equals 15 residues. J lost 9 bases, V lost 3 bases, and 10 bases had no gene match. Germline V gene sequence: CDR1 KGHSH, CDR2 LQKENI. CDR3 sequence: CASSPLGQGAWGQYF. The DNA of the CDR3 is TGTGCCAGCTCACCTCTAGGACAGGGGGCCTGGGGGCAGTACTTC.

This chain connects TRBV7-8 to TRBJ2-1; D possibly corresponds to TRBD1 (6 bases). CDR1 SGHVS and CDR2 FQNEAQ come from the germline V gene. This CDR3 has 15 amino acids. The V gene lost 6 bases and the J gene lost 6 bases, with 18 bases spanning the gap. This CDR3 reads CASSPPGVVFNEQFF. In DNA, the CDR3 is TGTGCCAGCAGTCCCCCAGGGGTCGTATTCAATGAGCAGTTCTTC.

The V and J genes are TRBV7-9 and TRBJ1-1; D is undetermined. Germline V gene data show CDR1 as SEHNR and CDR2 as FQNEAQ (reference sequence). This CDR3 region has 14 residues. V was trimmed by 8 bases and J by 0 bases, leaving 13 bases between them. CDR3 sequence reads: CASRIGEVNTEAFF. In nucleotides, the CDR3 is TGTGCCAGCCGTATCGGGGAGGTGAACACTGAAGCTTTCTTT.

The CDR3 bases are TGTGCCAGCATCCGGACTCCCACCGGGTACACCGGGGAGCTGTTTTTT. Residues: CASIRTPTGYTGELFF. The genes are TRBV27 and TRBJ2-2, with D perhaps TRBD2 (5 bases). This CDR3 has 16 amino acids. Germline V gene data show CDR1 as MNHEY and CDR2 as SMNVEV (reference sequence). The V and J ends lost 7 bases and 3 bases respectively, with 18 bases between them.

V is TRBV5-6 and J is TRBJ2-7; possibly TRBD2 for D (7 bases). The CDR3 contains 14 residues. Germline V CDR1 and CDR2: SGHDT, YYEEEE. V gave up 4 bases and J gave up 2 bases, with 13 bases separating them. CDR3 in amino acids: CASSPGGGAYEQYF. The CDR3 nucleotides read TGTGCCAGCAGCCCGGGGGGCGGCGCCTACGAGCAGTACTTC.

CDR3 in amino acids: CASSLDRVNSPLHF. DNA for the CDR3: TGTGCCAGCAGTTTAGACAGGGTTAATTCACCCCTCCACTTT. The chain couples TRBV28 to TRBJ1-6, with 7 bases matching TRBD1. The CDR3 loop spans 14 amino acids. Germline CDR1 is MDHEN and CDR2 is SYDVKM. The trim removed 2 bases at V and 6 bases at J, leaving 1 base unmatched.

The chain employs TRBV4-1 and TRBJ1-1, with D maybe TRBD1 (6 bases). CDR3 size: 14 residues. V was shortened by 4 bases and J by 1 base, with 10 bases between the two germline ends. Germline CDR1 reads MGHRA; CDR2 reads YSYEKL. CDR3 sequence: CASSPSTGNTEAFF. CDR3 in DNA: TGCGCCAGCAGCCCCTCGACAGGGAACACTGAAGCTTTCTTT.

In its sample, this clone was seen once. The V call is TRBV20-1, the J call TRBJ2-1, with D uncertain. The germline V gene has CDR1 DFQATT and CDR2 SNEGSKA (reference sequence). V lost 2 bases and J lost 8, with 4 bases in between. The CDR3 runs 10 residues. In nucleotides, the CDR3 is TGCAGTGCTAGAAGCGATGAGCAGTTCTTC. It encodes CSARSDEQFF.

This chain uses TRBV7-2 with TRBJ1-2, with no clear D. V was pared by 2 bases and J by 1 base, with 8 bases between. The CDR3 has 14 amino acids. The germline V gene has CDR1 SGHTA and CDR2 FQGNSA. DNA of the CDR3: TGTGCCAGCAGCTTACAGTGGCTTAACTATGGCTACACCTTC. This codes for CASSLQWLNYGYTF.

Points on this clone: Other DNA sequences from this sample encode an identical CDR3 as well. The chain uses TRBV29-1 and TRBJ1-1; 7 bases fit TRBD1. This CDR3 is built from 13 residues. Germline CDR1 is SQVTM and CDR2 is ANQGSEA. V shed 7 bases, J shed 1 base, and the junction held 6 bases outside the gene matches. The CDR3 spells CSAAGGPNTEAFF. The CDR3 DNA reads TGCAGCGCAGCAGGGGGACCGAACACTGAAGCTTTCTTT.

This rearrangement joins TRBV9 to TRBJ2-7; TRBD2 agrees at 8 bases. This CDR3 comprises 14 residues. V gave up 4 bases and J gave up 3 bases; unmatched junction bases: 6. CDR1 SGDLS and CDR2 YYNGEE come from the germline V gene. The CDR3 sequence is CASSLSGTSYEQYF. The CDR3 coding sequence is TGTGCCAGCAGCTTGTCCGGGACTAGCTACGAGCAGTACTTC.

CDR3 loop: CASSFGGSNYEQYF. As DNA, the CDR3 is TGCGCCAGCAGCTTCGGCGGGAGTAACTACGAGCAGTACTTC. The chain has TRBV5-1 and TRBJ2-7; 7 bases are a match to TRBD2. V was pared by 2 bases and J by 3 bases, with 5 bases of the junction left unmatched. There are 14 residues in the CDR3. CDR1 is SGHRS, CDR2 YFSETQ, per germline.

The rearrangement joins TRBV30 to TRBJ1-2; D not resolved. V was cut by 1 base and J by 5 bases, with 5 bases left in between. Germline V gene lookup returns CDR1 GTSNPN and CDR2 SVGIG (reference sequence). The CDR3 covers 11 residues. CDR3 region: CAWSGGYGYTF. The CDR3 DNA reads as TGTGCCTGGAGTGGCGGGTATGGCTACACCTTC.